This passage covers 5 T cell receptor beta chains from one sample sequenced in a study of shared clonotypes between healthy human individuals. CD45RO-negative CD8 cells positively selected for CCR7 made up the naive population, which excluded terminally differentiated effector memory CD45RA+ cells. The table came from immunoSEQ multiplex PCR; TCRdb's copy has only in-frame clones and leaves some out. The sample records some 2 million clones, less than 95% being singletons. Sequencing was done on a sample of naive CD8+ T cells sorted from blood. Every receptor here comes from a man younger than 35 in good health.

This rearrangement joins TRBV6-5 to TRBJ2-7, with D perhaps TRBD1 (6 bases). The V gene's germline CDR1 is MNHEY and CDR2 SVGAGI. The CDR3 sequence is 15 residues long. V gave up 5 bases and J gave up 3 bases, with 17 bases separating them. The CDR3 protein is CASSAGTRPIYEQYF. The CDR3, as DNA: TGTGCCAGCAGTGCCGGGACACGGCCTATCTACGAGCAGTACTTC.

The chain is built from TRBV7-6 and TRBJ2-1; D remains unclear. This CDR3 is built from 13 residues. V was clipped by 1 base and J by 9 bases, with 10 bases between them. Germline assignment: CDR1 SGHVS and CDR2 FNYEAQ. The CDR3 nucleotides read TGTGCCAGCAGCTTAGACGGCCCAACTGAGCAGTTCTTC. It specifies CASSLDGPTEQFF.

This clone was detected once. The chain employs TRBV27 and TRBJ2-3; 13 bases line up with TRBD2. The V segment lost 5 bases and the J segment 6 bases; nucleotides outside the gene matches: 8. This CDR3 is built from 16 residues. From germline, CDR1 is MNHEY and CDR2 SMNVEV (reference sequence). The CDR3 region has the DNA TGTGCCAGCAGTCCCAGGACTAGCGGGGGCCGTGATACGCAGTATTTT. It encodes CASSPRTSGGRDTQYF.

J is TRBJ2-3 and V is TRBV5-8; the D gene could be TRBD1 or TRBD2 (6 bases each). Germline V CDR1 and CDR2: SGHTS, YDEGEE. Trimming took off 4 bases at V and 0 bases at J, with 12 bases between the two ends. The length of the CDR3 is 15 residues. The DNA for the CDR3 is TGTGCCAGCAGCCCGGGGGCAGTTAGCACAGATACGCAGTATTTT. Amino acids: CASSPGAVSTDTQYF. Full variable domain (remainder filled in from reference TRBV5-8 and TRBJ2-3): EAGVTQSPTHLIKTRGQQATLRCSPISGHTSVYWYQQALGLGLQFLLWYDEGEERNRGNFPPRFSGRQFPNYSSELNVNALELEDSALYLCASSPGAVSTDTQYFGPGTRLTVL.

Details on this clone: One junction end does not reproduce the germline sequence, and a read error may be involved. V usage is TRBV7-7 and J usage is TRBJ2-7, with no clear D. The CDR3 is 13 residues long. CDR1 is SSHAT, CDR2 FNYEAQ, per germline (reference sequence). Here the CDR3 reads CASSSGAPYEQYF. The CDR3 DNA reads TGTGCTAGCAGCTCTGGAGCACCCTACGAGCAGTACTTC. Looking up the rest from reference TRBV7-7 and TRBJ2-7 gives the full variable domain: GAGVSQSPRYKVTKRGQDVTLRCDPISSHATLYWYQQALGQGPEFLTYFNYEAQPDKSGLPSDRFSAERPEGSISTLTIQRTEQRDSAMYRCASSSGAPYEQYFGPGTRLTVT.